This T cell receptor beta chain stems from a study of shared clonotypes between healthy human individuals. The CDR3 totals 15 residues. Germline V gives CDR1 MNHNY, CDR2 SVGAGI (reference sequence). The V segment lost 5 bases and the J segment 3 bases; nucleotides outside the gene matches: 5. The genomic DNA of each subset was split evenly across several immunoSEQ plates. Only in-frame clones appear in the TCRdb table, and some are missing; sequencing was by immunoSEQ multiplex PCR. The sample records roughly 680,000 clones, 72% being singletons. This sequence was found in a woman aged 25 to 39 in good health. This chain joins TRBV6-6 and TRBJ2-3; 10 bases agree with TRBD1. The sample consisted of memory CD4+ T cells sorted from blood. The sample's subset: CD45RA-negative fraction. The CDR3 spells CASSLTGGSTDTQYF. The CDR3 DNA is TGTGCCAGCAGTCTGACAGGGGGCTCGACAGATACGCAGTATTTT.